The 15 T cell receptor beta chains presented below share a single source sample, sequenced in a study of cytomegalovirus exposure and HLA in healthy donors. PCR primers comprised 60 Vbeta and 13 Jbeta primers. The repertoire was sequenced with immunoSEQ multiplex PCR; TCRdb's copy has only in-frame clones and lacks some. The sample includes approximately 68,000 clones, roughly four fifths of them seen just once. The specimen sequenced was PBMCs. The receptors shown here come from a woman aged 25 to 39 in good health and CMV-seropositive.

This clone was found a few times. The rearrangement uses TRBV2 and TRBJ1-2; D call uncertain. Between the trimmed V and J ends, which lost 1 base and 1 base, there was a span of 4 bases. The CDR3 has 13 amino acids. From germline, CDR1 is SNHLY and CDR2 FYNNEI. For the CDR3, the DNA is TGTGCCAGCAGTGAAGACGGTAACTATGGCTACACCTTC. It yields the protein CASSEDGNYGYTF.

CDR3 coding DNA: TGTGCCTGGAGTGGATATAAGGAGGGACAGGGGATCTCTGGAAACACCATATATTTT. Protein: CAWSGYKEGQGISGNTIYF. The chain recombines TRBV30 with TRBJ1-3; 10 nucleotides match TRBD1. Germline V gene sequence: CDR1 GTSNPN, CDR2 SVGIG (reference sequence). V dropped 1 base and J dropped 0; count of bases not matched to a gene: 12. The CDR3 length is 19 residues.

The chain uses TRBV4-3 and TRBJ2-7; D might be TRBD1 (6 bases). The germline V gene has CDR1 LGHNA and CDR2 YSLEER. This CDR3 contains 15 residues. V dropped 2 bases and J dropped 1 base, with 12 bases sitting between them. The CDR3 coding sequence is TGCGCCAGCAGCCAAACCCGGGACAAATCCTACGAGCAGTACTTC. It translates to CASSQTRDKSYEQYF.

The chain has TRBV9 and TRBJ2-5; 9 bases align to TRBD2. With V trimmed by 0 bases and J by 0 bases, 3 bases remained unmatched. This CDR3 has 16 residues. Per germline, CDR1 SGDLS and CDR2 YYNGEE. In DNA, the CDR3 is TGTGCCAGCAGCGTAGCTAGCGGGGAGTACCAAGAGACCCAGTACTTC. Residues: CASSVASGEYQETQYF.

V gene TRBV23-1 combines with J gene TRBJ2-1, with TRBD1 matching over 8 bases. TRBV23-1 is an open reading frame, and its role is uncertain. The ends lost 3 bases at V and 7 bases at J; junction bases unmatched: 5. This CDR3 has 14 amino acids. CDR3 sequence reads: CASSHGQGRNEQFF. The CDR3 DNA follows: TGCGCCAGCAGTCATGGACAGGGTAGGAATGAGCAGTTCTTC.

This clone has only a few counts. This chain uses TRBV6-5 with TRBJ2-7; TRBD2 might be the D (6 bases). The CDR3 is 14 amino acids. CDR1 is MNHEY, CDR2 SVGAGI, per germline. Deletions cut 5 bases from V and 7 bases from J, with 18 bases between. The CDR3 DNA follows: TGTGCCAGCAGTCCCCTGGGGGGACCGGGGGAGCAGTACTTC. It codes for CASSPLGGPGEQYF.

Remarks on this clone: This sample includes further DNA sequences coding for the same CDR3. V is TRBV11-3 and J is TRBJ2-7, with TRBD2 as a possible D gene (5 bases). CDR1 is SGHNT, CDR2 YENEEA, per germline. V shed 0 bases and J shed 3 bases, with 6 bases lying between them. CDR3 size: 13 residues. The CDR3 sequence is CASSLDRGYEQYF. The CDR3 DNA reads TGTGCCAGCAGCTTAGATCGGGGCTACGAGCAGTACTTC.

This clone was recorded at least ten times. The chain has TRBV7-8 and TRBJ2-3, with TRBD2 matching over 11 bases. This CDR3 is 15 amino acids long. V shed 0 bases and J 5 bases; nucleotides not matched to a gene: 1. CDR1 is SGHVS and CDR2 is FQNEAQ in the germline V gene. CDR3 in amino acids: CASSLAGLAGDTQYF. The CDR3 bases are TGTGCCAGCAGCTTAGCTGGACTAGCGGGAGATACGCAGTATTTT. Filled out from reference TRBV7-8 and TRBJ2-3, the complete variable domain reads GAGVSQSPRYKVAKRGQDVALRCDPISGHVSLFWYQQALGQGPEFLTYFQNEAQLDKSGLPSDRFFAERPEGSVSTLKIQRTQQEDSAVYLCASSLAGLAGDTQYFGPGTRLTVL.

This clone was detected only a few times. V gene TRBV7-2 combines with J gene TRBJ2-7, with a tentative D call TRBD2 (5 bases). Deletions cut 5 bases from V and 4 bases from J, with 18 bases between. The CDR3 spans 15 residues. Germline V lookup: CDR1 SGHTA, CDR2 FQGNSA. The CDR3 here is CASSLRAGSRYEQYF. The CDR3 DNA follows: TGTGCCAGCAGCCTGAGGGCCGGGTCCCGATACGAGCAGTACTTC.

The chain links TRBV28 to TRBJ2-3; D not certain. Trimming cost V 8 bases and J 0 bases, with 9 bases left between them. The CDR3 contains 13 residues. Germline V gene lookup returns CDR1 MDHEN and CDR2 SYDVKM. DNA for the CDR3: TGTGCCAGCGGAGTTTCTAGCACAGATACGCAGTATTTT. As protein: CASGVSSTDTQYF.

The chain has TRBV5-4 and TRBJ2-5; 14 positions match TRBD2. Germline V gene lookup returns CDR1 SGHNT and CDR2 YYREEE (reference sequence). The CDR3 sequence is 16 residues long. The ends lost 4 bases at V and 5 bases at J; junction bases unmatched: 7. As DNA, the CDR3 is TGTGCCAGCAGCCCGGGACTAGCGGGAGTCGGGGAGACCCAGTACTTC. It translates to CASSPGLAGVGETQYF.

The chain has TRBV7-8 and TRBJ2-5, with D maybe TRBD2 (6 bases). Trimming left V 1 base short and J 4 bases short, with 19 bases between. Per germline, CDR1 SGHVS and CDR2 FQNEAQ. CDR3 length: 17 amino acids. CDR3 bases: TGTGCCAGCAGCTTAGTAGGAGGGGCAGGGACCCGAGAGACCCAGTACTTC. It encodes CASSLVGGAGTRETQYF.

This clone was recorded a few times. The DNA for the CDR3 is TGTGCCATCAGTGCAGGGACAGAATGGGAGCAGTACTTC. Translated: CAISAGTEWEQYF. V usage is TRBV10-3 and J usage is TRBJ2-7; 7 nucleotides align to TRBD1. V was pared by 4 bases and J by 7 bases, with 7 bases of the junction left unmatched. Germline CDR1 ENHRY, CDR2 SYGVKD. This CDR3 has 13 amino acids.

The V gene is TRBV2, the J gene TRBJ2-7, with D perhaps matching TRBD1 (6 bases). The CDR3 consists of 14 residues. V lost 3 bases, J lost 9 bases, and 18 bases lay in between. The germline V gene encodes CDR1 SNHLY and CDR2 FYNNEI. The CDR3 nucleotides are TGTGCCAGCAGTGAGGACAGTTCTTACCGCGGGCAGTACTTC. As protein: CASSEDSSYRGQYF.

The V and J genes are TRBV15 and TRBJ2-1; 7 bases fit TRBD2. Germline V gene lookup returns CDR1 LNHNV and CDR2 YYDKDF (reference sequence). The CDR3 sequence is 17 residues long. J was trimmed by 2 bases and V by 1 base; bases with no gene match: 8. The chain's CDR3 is CATSRALGLAAYNEQFF. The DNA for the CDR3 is TGTGCCACCAGCAGAGCCTTAGGGCTAGCGGCCTACAATGAGCAGTTCTTC.